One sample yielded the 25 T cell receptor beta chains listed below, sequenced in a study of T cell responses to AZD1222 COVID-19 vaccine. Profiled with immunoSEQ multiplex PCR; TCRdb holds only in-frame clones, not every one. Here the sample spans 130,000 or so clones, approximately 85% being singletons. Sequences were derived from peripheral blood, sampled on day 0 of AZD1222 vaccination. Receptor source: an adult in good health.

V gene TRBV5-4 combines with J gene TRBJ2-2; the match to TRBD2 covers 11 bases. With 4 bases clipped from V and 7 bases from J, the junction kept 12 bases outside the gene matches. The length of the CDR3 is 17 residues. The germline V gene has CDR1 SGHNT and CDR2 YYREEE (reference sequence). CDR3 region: CASSTPVAGGLVGELFF. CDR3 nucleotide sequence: TGTGCCAGCAGCACCCCGGTAGCGGGAGGGCTTGTCGGGGAGCTGTTTTTT.

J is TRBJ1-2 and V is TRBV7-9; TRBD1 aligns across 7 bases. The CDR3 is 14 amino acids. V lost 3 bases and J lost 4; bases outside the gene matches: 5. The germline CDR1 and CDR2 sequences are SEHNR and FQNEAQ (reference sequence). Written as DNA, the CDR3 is TGTGCCAGCAGCTTCCCCAGGGGGGCCTATGGCTACACCTTC. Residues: CASSFPRGAYGYTF.

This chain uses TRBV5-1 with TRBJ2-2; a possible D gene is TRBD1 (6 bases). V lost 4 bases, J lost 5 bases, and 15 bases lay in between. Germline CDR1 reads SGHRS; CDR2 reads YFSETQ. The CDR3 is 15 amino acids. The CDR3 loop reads CASSIPGVETGELFF. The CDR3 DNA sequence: TGCGCCAGCAGCATACCAGGGGTGGAGACCGGGGAGCTGTTTTTT.

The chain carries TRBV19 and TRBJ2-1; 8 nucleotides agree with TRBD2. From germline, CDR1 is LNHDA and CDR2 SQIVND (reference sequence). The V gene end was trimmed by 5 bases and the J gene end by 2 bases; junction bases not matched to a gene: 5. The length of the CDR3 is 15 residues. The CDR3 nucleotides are TGTGCCAGTAGTCCGGGACTAGTGACCTACAATGAGCAGTTCTTC. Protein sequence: CASSPGLVTYNEQFF.

This CDR3 reads CASTQEPGHGGGYTF. The CDR3 DNA reads as TGTGCCAGCACCCAAGAACCGGGACATGGGGGTGGCTACACCTTC. The chain couples TRBV6-5 to TRBJ1-2; D is possibly TRBD1 (6 bases). Germline V lookup: CDR1 MNHEY, CDR2 SVGAGI. The CDR3 spans 15 residues. Trimming removed 7 bases from V and 7 bases from J, with 22 bases in between.

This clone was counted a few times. CDR3 sequence reads: CASTTQNAYGYTF. In DNA, the CDR3 is TGTGCCAGTACCACACAGAACGCTTATGGCTACACCTTC. The chain carries TRBV19 and TRBJ1-2, with D unclear. The CDR3 runs 13 residues. Germline V gives CDR1 LNHDA, CDR2 SQIVND (reference sequence). V lost 7 bases and J lost 5, with 14 bases in between.

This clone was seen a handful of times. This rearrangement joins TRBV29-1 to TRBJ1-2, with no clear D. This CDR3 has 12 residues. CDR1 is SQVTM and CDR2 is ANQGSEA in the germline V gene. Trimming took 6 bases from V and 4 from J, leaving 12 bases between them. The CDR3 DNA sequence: TGCAGCGTAGAGGGAAGCGGCTATGGCTACACCTTC. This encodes CSVEGSGYGYTF.

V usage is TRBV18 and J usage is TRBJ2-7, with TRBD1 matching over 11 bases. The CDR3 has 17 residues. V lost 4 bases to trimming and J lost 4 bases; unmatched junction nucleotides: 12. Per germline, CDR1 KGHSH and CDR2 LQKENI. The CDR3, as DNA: TGTGCCAGCTCACTGTGGCCCTTGGGACAGGGGGAGTACGAGCAGTACTTC. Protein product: CASSLWPLGQGEYEQYF.

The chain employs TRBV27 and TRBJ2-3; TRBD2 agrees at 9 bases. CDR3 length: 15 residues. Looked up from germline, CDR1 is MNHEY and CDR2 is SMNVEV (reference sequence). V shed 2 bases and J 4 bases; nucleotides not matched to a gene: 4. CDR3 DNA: TGTGCCAGCAGTTTAGGCGGGAGGGCTCCAGATACGCAGTATTTT. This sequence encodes CASSLGGRAPDTQYF.

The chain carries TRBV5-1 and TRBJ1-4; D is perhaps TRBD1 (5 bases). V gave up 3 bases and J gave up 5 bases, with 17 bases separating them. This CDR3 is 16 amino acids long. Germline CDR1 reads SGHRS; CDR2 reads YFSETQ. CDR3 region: CASSSGRSLSNEKLFF. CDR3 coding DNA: TGCGCCAGCAGCTCGGGACGGTCCCTCTCGAATGAAAAACTGTTTTTT.

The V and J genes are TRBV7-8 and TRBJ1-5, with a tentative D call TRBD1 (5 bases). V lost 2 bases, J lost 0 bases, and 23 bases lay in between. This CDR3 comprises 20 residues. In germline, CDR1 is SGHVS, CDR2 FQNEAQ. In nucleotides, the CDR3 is TGTGCCAGCAGCTTACACGGCCGGGGGAGGAAGCTTAATAGCAATCAGCCCCAGCATTTT. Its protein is CASSLHGRGRKLNSNQPQHF.

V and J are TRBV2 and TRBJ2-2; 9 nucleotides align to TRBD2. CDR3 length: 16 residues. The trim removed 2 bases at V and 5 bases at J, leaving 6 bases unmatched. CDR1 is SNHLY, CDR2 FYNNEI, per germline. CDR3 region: CASSEFSGGGTGELFF. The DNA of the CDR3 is TGTGCCAGCAGTGAATTTAGCGGGGGAGGTACCGGGGAGCTGTTTTTT.

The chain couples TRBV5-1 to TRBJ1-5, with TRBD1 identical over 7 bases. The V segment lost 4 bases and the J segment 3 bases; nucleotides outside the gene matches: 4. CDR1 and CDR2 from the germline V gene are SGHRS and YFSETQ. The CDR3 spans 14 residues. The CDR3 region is CASSPGTANQPQHF. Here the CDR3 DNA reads TGCGCCAGCAGCCCCGGGACAGCCAATCAGCCCCAGCATTTT. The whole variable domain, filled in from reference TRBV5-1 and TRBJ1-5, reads KAGVTQTPRYLIKTRGQQVTLSCSPISGHRSVSWYQQTPGQGLQFLFEYFSETQRNKGNFPGRFSGRQFSNSRSEMNVSTLELGDSALYLCASSPGTANQPQHFGDGTRLSIL.

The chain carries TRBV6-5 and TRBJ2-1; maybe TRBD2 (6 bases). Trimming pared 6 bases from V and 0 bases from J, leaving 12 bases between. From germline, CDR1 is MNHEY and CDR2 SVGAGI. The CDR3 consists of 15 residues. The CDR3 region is CASSRDSSSYNEQFF. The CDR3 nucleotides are TGTGCCAGCAGCCGGGACTCAAGCTCCTACAATGAGCAGTTCTTC.

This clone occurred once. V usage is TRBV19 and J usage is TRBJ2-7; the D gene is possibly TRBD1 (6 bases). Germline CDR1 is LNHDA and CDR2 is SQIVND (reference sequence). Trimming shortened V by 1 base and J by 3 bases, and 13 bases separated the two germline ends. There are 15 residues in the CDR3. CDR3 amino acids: CASSIGQASLYEQYF. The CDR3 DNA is TGTGCCAGTAGTATAGGACAGGCGTCCCTCTACGAGCAGTACTTC.

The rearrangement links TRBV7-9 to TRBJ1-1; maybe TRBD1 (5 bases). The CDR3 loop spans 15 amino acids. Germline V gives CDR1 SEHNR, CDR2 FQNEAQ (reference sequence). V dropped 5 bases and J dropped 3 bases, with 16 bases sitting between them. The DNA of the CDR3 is TGTGCCAGCAGCCGCGGTCAAGCGGGGGACACTGAAGCTTTCTTT. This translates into CASSRGQAGDTEAFF.

This CDR3 is CASSLLRPGGAGTDTQYF. The DNA of the CDR3 is TGTGCCAGCAGCTTATTACGGCCCGGGGGGGCCGGGACAGATACGCAGTATTTT. The genes are TRBV7-9 and TRBJ2-3, with 8 nucleotides matching TRBD2. Germline V gene lookup returns CDR1 SEHNR and CDR2 FQNEAQ (reference sequence). The CDR3 has 18 residues. J was trimmed by 3 bases and V by 2 bases; bases with no gene match: 13.

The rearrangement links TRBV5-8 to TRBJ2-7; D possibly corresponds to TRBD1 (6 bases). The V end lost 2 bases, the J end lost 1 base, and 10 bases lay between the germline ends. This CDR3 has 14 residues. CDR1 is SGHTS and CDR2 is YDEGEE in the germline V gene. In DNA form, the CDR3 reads TGTGCCAGCAGCTTTGGGGGCCAGTCCTACGAGCAGTACTTC. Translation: CASSFGGQSYEQYF. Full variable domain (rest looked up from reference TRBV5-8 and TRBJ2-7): EAGVTQSPTHLIKTRGQQATLRCSPISGHTSVYWYQQALGLGLQFLLWYDEGEERNRGNFPPRFSGRQFPNYSSELNVNALELEDSALYLCASSFGGQSYEQYFGPGTRLTVT.

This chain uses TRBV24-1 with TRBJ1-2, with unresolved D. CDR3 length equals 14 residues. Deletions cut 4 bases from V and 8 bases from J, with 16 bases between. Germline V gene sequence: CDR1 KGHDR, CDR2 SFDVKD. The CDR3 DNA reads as TGTGCCACCAGTGACGGAAACGGACTTAGAGGCTACACCTTC. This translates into CATSDGNGLRGYTF.

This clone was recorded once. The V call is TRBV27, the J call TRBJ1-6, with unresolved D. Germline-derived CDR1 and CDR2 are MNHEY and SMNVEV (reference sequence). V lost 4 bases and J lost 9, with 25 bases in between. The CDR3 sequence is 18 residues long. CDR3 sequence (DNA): TGTGCCAGCAGTTCCTGGGCCCCCGGCAGGCCCAATTCTTCACCCCTCCACTTT. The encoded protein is CASSSWAPGRPNSSPLHF.

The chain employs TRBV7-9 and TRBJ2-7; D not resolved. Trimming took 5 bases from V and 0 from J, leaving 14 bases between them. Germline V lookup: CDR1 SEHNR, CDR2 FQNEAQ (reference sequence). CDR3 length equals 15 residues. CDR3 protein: CASSPDTTLSYEQYF. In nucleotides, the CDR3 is TGTGCCAGCAGCCCCGATACGACCCTCTCCTACGAGCAGTACTTC.

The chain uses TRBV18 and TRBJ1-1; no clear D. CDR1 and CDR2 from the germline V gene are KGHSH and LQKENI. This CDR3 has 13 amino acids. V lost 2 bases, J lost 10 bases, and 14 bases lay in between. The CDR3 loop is CASSPIEAAGAFF. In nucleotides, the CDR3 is TGTGCCAGCTCACCAATTGAGGCGGCGGGAGCTTTCTTT.

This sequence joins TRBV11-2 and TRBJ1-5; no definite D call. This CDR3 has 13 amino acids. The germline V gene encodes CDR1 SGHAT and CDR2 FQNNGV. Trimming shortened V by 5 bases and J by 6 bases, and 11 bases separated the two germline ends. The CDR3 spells CASSPGGGQPQHF. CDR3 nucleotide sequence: TGTGCCAGCAGCCCGGGAGGTGGTCAGCCCCAGCATTTT.

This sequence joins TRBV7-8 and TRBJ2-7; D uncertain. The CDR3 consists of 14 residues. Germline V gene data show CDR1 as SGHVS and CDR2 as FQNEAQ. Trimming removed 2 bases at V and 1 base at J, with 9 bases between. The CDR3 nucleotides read TGTGCCAGCAGCTTAACCCAGGTTTCCTACGAGCAGTACTTC. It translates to CASSLTQVSYEQYF.

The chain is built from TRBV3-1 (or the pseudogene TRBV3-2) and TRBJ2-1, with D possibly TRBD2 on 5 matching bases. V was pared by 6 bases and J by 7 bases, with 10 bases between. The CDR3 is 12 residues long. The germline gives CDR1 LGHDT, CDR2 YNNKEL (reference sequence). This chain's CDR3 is CASSTIANEQFF. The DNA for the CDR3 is TGTGCCAGCAGTACTATAGCGAATGAGCAGTTCTTC.